The 5 T cell receptor beta chains given below trace back to one sample, sequenced in a study of identical twins. TCRdb itself ran the 5' RACE reads through MiXCR, one entry per CDR3 protein. The sample lists about 1.7 million distinct CDR3 sequences, less than 35% seen once, with more than 0.25% in the top ten. The material sequenced was cord blood. The receptors stem from a newborn girl in good health.

The rearrangement joins TRBV7-9 to TRBJ2-7; 7 bases fit TRBD1. The V gene end was trimmed by 5 bases and the J gene end by 0 bases; junction bases not matched to a gene: 7. Germline CDR1 reads SEHNR; CDR2 reads FQNEAQ (reference sequence). The CDR3 covers 15 residues. The CDR3 DNA sequence: TGTGCCAGCAGCAATCCGGGACAGAGCTCCTACGAGCAGTACTTC. It codes for CASSNPGQSSYEQYF.

J is TRBJ2-3 and V is TRBV18; TRBD1 is a possible D gene (5 bases). Germline V gives CDR1 KGHSH, CDR2 LQKENI. The V end lost 3 bases, the J end lost 0 bases, and 13 bases lay between the germline ends. The CDR3 covers 16 residues. The CDR3 is CASSPISGWSTDTQYF. In DNA, the CDR3 is TGTGCCAGCTCACCGATTTCAGGGTGGAGCACAGATACGCAGTATTTT.

CDR3 region: CSARDGLAGGMDEQFF. DNA of the CDR3: TGCAGTGCTAGAGATGGGCTAGCGGGAGGGATGGATGAGCAGTTCTTC. The rearrangement links TRBV20-1 to TRBJ2-1, with TRBD2 matching 12 bases. The CDR3 covers 16 residues. J gave up 8 bases and V 0 bases, and 8 bases lay outside the gene matches. From germline, CDR1 is DFQATT and CDR2 SNEGSKA (reference sequence).

The CDR3 region is CASSYSGDEAFF. CDR3 nucleotides: TGTGCCAGCAGTTACTCGGGGGATGAAGCTTTCTTT. J is TRBJ1-1 and V is TRBV6-6, with D tentatively TRBD1 (5 bases). Germline-derived CDR1 and CDR2 are MNHNY and SVGAGI (reference sequence). The CDR3 spans 12 residues. Trimming removed 0 bases at V and 7 bases at J, with 6 bases between.

The chain links TRBV29-1 to TRBJ2-7; 8 bases fit TRBD2. Trimming cost V 4 bases and J 7 bases; bases outside gene matches: 12. Germline CDR1 reads SQVTM; CDR2 reads ANQGSEA. The CDR3 totals 14 residues. The DNA of the CDR3 is TGCAGCGTTGTTGGGGTAGCGGGATATCATGAGCAGTACTTC. The encoded protein is CSVVGVAGYHEQYF.